A selection of T cell receptor beta chains follows, all from one sample in a study of OX40 agonist ivuxolimab in advanced cancers. Method: immunoSEQ multiplex PCR; TCRdb's copy keeps in-frame clones and lacks some. The profile covers tens of thousands of clones, with roughly 94% appearing a single time and roughly 2.6% taken by the ten largest. The sample was CD4+ or CD8+ T cells sorted from blood, taken in a trial of the OX40 agonist ivuxolimab. Receptor source: an adult with an advanced solid tumor such as melanoma, head and neck, liver or kidney cancer. CDR3s include the opening cysteine and the closing phenylalanine or tryptophan. Fields, in order: clone size, V gene, J gene, D gene, CDR3 DNA, CDR3 protein. D genes are given only for firm matches. Not all rows give a size; the values are once, few, many and, for expanded clones, a class.

NA,TRBV14,TRBJ2-3,NA,TGTGCCAGCAGCCGGGTCGGCGACGATCCCTTAGATACGCAGTATTTT,CASSRVGDDPLDTQYF
NA,TRBV5-5,TRBJ1-3,NA,TGTGCCAGCAGCTTGGGCACCGGATCTGGAAACACCATATATTTT,CASSLGTGSGNTIYF
NA,TRBV5-6,TRBJ1-1,NA,TGTGCCAGCAGCTTGGTGGCAAAATATAACACTGAAGCTTTCTTT,CASSLVAKYNTEAFF
NA,TRBV2,TRBJ1-2,NA,TGTGCCAGCAGTGAATTCGGGCGGGCAGGGGCTATCGGCTACACCTTC,CASSEFGRAGAIGYTF
NA,TRBV2,TRBJ2-1,NA,TGTGCCAGCAGGGGACAGGGGTTTAGCGGGAGGGCCAATGAGCAGTTCTTC,CASRGQGFSGRANEQFF
NA,TRBV20-1,TRBJ2-1,NA,TGCAGTGCTAGGGGGAGTGAGCAGTTCTTC,CSARGSEQFF
NA,TRBV29-1,TRBJ1-2,NA,TGCAGCGTTGAAGAGCCCGATGGCTACACCTTC,CSVEEPDGYTF
NA,TRBV7-2,TRBJ2-5,NA,TGTGCCAGCAGCTTAGAAGTGGGGGTAGGAGAGACCCAGTACTTC,CASSLEVGVGETQYF
NA,TRBV19,TRBJ1-3,NA,TGTGCCAGTGCGGTGACACCTTTTTCTGGAAACACCATATATTTT,CASAVTPFSGNTIYF
NA,TRBV7-7,TRBJ2-7,NA,TGTGCCAGCAGCTTCCAAAGGGGCTACGAGCAGTACTTC,CASSFQRGYEQYF
NA,TRBV27,TRBJ2-5,NA,TGTGCCAGCAGTTTCTTGGGCAGGGGACAAGAGACCCAGTACTTC,CASSFLGRGQETQYF
NA,TRBV7-9,TRBJ1-1,TRBD1,TGTGCCAGCAGGTGGGAAGGACAGGGGAGGGCTGAAGCTTTCTTT,CASRWEGQGRAEAFF
NA,TRBV5-5,TRBJ1-2,NA,TGTGCCAGCAGCTTGGGGTCCGGGTTTATCTATGGCTACACCTTC,CASSLGSGFIYGYTF
once,TRBV2,TRBJ2-7,NA,TGTGCCAGCAGTGATCCCCTAAGCCACTCCTACGAGCAGTACTTC,CASSDPLSHSYEQYF
once,TRBV27,TRBJ1-1,TRBD1,TGTGCCAGCAGTTTGGAGGGACAGTACACTGAAGCTTTCTTT,CASSLEGQYTEAFF
NA,TRBV13,TRBJ1-2,NA,TGTGCCAGCAGCTTAGCCCCGGAGGCCTCTAACTATGGCTACACCTTC,CASSLAPEASNYGYTF
NA,TRBV9,TRBJ2-4,NA,TGTGCCAGCAGCCCAGGACCGTCCCTAGCCAAAAACATTCAGTACTTC,CASSPGPSLAKNIQYF
NA,TRBV2,TRBJ2-7,TRBD2,TGTGCCAGCAGTGAGGGGGGGGATCACTACGAGCAGTACTTC,CASSEGGDHYEQYF
NA,TRBV4-1,TRBJ2-2,TRBD2,TGCGCCAGCAGCCTTAGGGGTAGCGGGAGGGGGAACACCGGGGAGCTGTTTTTT,CASSLRGSGRGNTGELFF
NA,TRBV30,TRBJ1-4,NA,TGTGCCTGGAGTGACGTGGACAGAGAGCGGGGATATAATGAAAAACTGTTTTTT,CAWSDVDRERGYNEKLFF
NA,TRBV11-2,TRBJ2-7,TRBD1,TGTGCCAGCAGCTTCCGGACAGGGCCGTTTTCCTACGAGCAGTACTTC,CASSFRTGPFSYEQYF
NA,TRBV6-5,TRBJ1-2,NA,TGTGCCAGCAGCCCACAGGTTTTCTATGGCTACACCTTC,CASSPQVFYGYTF
NA,TRBV2,TRBJ2-1,TRBD2,TGTGCCAGCAGTGGACTAGCCAGCTCCTACAATGAGCAGTTCTTC,CASSGLASSYNEQFF
NA,TRBV27,TRBJ2-2,TRBD1,TGTGCCAGCAGGCCGGGACAGGGTTTTACCGGGGAGCTGTTTTTT,CASRPGQGFTGELFF
NA,TRBV6-5,TRBJ2-5,NA,TGTGCCAGCAGTTACAACAGCGGTGGGACCCAGTACTTC,CASSYNSGGTQYF
NA,TRBV11-2,TRBJ2-7,NA,TGTGCCAGCAGCTCCTTAGCTTACGAGCAGTACTTC,CASSSLAYEQYF
NA,TRBV9,TRBJ1-5,NA,TGTGCCAGCAGTGCCGGTGGGGGGGGTCAGCCCCAGCATTTT,CASSAGGGGQPQHF
NA,TRBV7-6,TRBJ2-5,TRBD1,TGTGCCAGCAGCGTAGAATTGGACAGGGAAGTCGGGGAGACCCAGTACTTC,CASSVELDREVGETQYF
NA,TRBV2,TRBJ2-3,TRBD1,TGTGCCAGCACTCAGGAAGGGGGCGAAGGAGATACGCAGTATTTT,CASTQEGGEGDTQYF